This T cell receptor (beta chain) was recovered during a study of beta chain features in type 1 diabetes. Isolated RNA was reverse transcribed in full, so expressed TCRB transcripts were sequenced. Measured with immunoSEQ multiplex PCR; TCRdb has only the in-frame clones, and not every one. The sample includes tens of thousands of clones, about 66% of them seen just once. Study observations and caveats: Among all four CD4+ subsets, Type 1 diabetes patients had TCRB CDR3s that were moderately but significantly shorter. VDJ junctions from type 1 diabetes patients carried fewer insertions and larger deletions.

As for this clone: The antigen is not known.

Germline V gene lookup returns CDR1 SGHRS and CDR2 YFSETQ. The CDR3 extends over 14 amino acids. After removal of 0 bases from V and 9 bases from J, the junction contained 2 bases not matched to a gene. The sequenced sample was Tregs from blood. This clonotype originated in a man aged 30-40 years with type 1 diabetes. Some clones in this sample may be carry-over from other donors' samples. The rearrangement joins TRBV5-1 to TRBJ1-6; 8 bases are a match to TRBD1. The CDR3 region has the DNA TGCGCCAGCAGCTTGGACAGGGGGTCTTCACCCCTCCACTTT. Translated, it gives CASSLDRGSSPLHF. Complete variable domain (other parts from reference TRBV5-1 and TRBJ1-6): KAGVTQTPRYLIKTRGQQVTLSCSPISGHRSVSWYQQTPGQGLQFLFEYFSETQRNKGNFPGRFSGRQFSNSRSEMNVSTLELGDSALYLCASSLDRGSSPLHFGNGTRLTVT.